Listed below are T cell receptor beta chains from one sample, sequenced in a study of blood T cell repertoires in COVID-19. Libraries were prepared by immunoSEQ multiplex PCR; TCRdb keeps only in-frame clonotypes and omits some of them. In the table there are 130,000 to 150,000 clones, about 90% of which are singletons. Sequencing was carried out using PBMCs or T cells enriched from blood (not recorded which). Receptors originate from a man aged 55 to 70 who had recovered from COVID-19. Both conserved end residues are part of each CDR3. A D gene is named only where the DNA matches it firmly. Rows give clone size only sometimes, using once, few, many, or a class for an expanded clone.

CASSLTRGGGYTF	TGTGCCAGCAGCCTCACCCGCGGGGGCGGCTACACCTTC	TRBJ1-2	TRBV3-1/TRBV3-2	few	NA
CASSLPGGLTGELFF	TGTGCCAGCAGCTTACCGGGGGGGCTCACCGGGGAGCTGTTTTTT	TRBJ2-2	TRBV7-9	NA	TRBD2
CASSYGQYNEQFF	TGTGCCAGCAGTTACGGACAGTACAATGAGCAGTTCTTC	TRBJ2-1	TRBV6-5	NA	NA
CASSLYSGANVLTF	TGTGCCAGCAGCTTGTACTCTGGGGCCAACGTCCTGACTTTC	TRBJ2-6	TRBV5-4	few	NA
CASRTVWNEQFF	TGCGCCAGTCGGACAGTCTGGAATGAGCAGTTCTTC	TRBJ2-1	TRBV10-1	NA	NA
CASRRPGTGDTEAFF	TGTGCCAGCCGGAGACCCGGGACAGGGGACACTGAAGCTTTCTTT	TRBJ1-1	TRBV9	NA	TRBD1
CASRFARGEQFF	TGTGCCAGCAGATTCGCTAGGGGTGAGCAGTTCTTC	TRBJ2-1	TRBV13	NA	NA
CSVGEGQPQHF	TGCAGCGTTGGCGAGGGCCAGCCCCAGCATTTT	TRBJ1-5	TRBV29-1	NA	NA
CSVEAGLSSYNEQFF	TGCAGCGTTGAGGCAGGCCTAAGCTCCTACAATGAGCAGTTCTTC	TRBJ2-1	TRBV29-1	once	NA
CSVEQRQETQYF	TGCAGCGTTGAACAGCGCCAAGAGACCCAGTACTTC	TRBJ2-5	TRBV29-1	NA	NA
CASKQGEGNTEAFF	TGTGCCAGCAAGCAAGGGGAGGGGAACACTGAAGCTTTCTTT	TRBJ1-1	TRBV27	NA	NA
CASKGGAQSTGELFF	TGTGCCAGCAAGGGGGGGGCCCAAAGCACCGGGGAGCTGTTTTTT	TRBJ2-2	TRBV2	NA	NA
CALRKREMNTGELFF	TGTGCCCTCAGGAAGCGGGAGATGAACACCGGGGAGCTGTTTTTT	TRBJ2-2	TRBV10-3	NA	TRBD2
CASSLVAGGIYEQYF	TGTGCCAGCAGCTTAGTGGCAGGGGGTATCTACGAGCAGTACTTC	TRBJ2-7	TRBV11-2	NA	TRBD1
CASSQDETSETQYF	TGCGCCAGCAGCCAAGATGAGACATCAGAGACCCAGTACTTC	TRBJ2-5	TRBV4-1	NA	NA
CASSLGLAGAGYNEQFF	TGTGCCAGCAGCCTGGGACTAGCGGGAGCCGGATACAATGAGCAGTTCTTC	TRBJ2-1	TRBV7-9	NA	TRBD2
CASTKIGTGHEKLFF	TGTGCCAGCACCAAAATCGGGACAGGACATGAAAAACTGTTTTTT	TRBJ1-4	TRBV7-9	NA	TRBD1
CASRRQSADTQYF	TGTGCCAGCAGGCGACAGTCGGCAGATACGCAGTATTTT	TRBJ2-3	TRBV6-5	NA	NA
CASQTTGLDGTQYF	TGTGCCAGCCAAACAACCGGACTAGACGGGACCCAGTACTTC	TRBJ2-5	TRBV19	NA	TRBD2
CASSPPPQENTEAFF	TGTGCCAGCTCACCACCACCACAGGAAAACACTGAAGCTTTCTTT	TRBJ1-1	TRBV18	NA	NA
CASSPGGTDETQYF	TGCGCCAGCAGTCCCGGCGGGACGGATGAGACCCAGTACTTC	TRBJ2-5	TRBV10-1	NA	NA
CATSGTKTFF	TGTGCCACGAGCGGGACAAAGACTTTCTTT	TRBJ1-1	TRBV10-3	NA	NA
CASALSGRGDGETQYF	TGTGCCAGCGCTCTAAGCGGGAGGGGTGACGGGGAGACCCAGTACTTC	TRBJ2-5	TRBV7-3	NA	TRBD2
CASNTPTGGITEAFF	TGTGCCAGCAACACACCGACAGGGGGGATTACTGAAGCTTTCTTT	TRBJ1-1	TRBV6-5	NA	TRBD1
CASSLQGGNTIYF	TGTGCCAGCAGTTTACAGGGGGGAAACACCATATATTTT	TRBJ1-3	TRBV28	NA	NA
CASSFGGSGRVYNEQFF	TGTGCCAGCAGCTTCGGAGGTAGCGGGAGGGTGTACAATGAGCAGTTCTTC	TRBJ2-1	TRBV7-3	NA	TRBD2
CASSQAGSVQPQHF	TGTGCCAGCAGTCAAGCAGGGTCGGTGCAGCCCCAGCATTTT	TRBJ1-5	TRBV27	NA	NA
CASSRAGSTYNEQFF	TGTGCCAGCAGCCGAGCGGGATCAACATACAATGAGCAGTTCTTC	TRBJ2-1	TRBV11-2	NA	TRBD2
CASTITGGRTEAFF	TGTGCCAGCACCATAACAGGGGGCAGGACTGAAGCTTTCTTT	TRBJ1-1	TRBV6-5	NA	TRBD1
CASTPPPSGSWNEQFF	TGTGCCAGCACCCCACCCCCTAGCGGGAGTTGGAATGAGCAGTTCTTC	TRBJ2-1	TRBV28	once	TRBD2
CASSLTGIHEQYF	TGTGCCAGCAGCTTAACAGGGATCCACGAGCAGTACTTC	TRBJ2-7	TRBV13	NA	NA
CASSQGALTEETQYF	TGTGCCAGCAGCCAGGGGGCCCTGACGGAAGAGACCCAGTACTTC	TRBJ2-5	TRBV3-1/TRBV3-2	once	NA
CASSHEAREGANVLTF	TGTGCCAGCAGCCATGAAGCCCGTGAGGGGGCCAACGTCCTGACTTTC	TRBJ2-6	TRBV14	NA	NA
CASSPERRGNEKLFF	TGTGCCAGCTCACCAGAACGGCGAGGCAATGAAAAACTGTTTTTT	TRBJ1-4	TRBV18	NA	NA
CASRQGAGTGELFF	TGTGCCAGCAGGCAGGGGGCTGGTACCGGGGAGCTGTTTTTT	TRBJ2-2	TRBV6-5	NA	TRBD1
CASSLRIQGSNEKLFF	TGTGCCAGCTCACTGCGCATACAGGGTTCTAATGAAAAACTGTTTTTT	TRBJ1-4	TRBV18	NA	NA
CASSLRQVGYTF	TGTGCCAGCAGCCTCCGGCAGGTGGGCTACACCTTC	TRBJ1-2	TRBV28	NA	NA
CASSEGGRVGGNQPQHF	TGTGCCAGCAGCGAGGGAGGTCGGGTTGGGGGGAATCAGCCCCAGCATTTT	TRBJ1-5	TRBV11-2	NA	NA
CASKEVSQPQHF	TGTGCCAGTAAGGAGGTAAGCCAGCCCCAGCATTTT	TRBJ1-5	TRBV2	NA	NA
CASSWGQGSTYNSPLHF	TGTGCCAGCAGCTGGGGACAGGGGTCTACATATAATTCACCCCTCCACTTT	TRBJ1-6	TRBV11-2	NA	TRBD1
CASSHDRVPPLHF	TGCGCCAGCAGCCACGACAGGGTTCCACCCCTCCACTTT	TRBJ1-6	TRBV4-1	NA	TRBD1
CASSSLGTGVSPLHF	TGTGCCAGCAGTTCTTTGGGGACAGGGGTTTCACCCCTCCACTTT	TRBJ1-6	TRBV27	NA	TRBD1
CASSSVGGNTGELFF	TGTGCCAGCAGCTCGGTCGGTGGGAACACCGGGGAGCTGTTTTTT	TRBJ2-2	TRBV11-2	NA	NA
CASSPYSGGTGYTF	TGTGCCAGCAGCCCCTACTCAGGGGGCACTGGCTACACCTTC	TRBJ1-2	TRBV11-2	NA	TRBD1
CASSYPDSYEQYF	TGTGCCAGCAGTTACCCGGACAGCTACGAGCAGTACTTC	TRBJ2-7	TRBV6-2/TRBV6-3	NA	NA
CASSPTGQGGTEAFF	TGCGCCAGCAGCCCTACAGGACAGGGTGGAACTGAAGCTTTCTTT	TRBJ1-1	TRBV5-1	NA	TRBD1
CATKGPSGTQYF	TGTGCCACCAAGGGGCCCTCCGGGACCCAGTACTTC	TRBJ2-5	TRBV28	NA	NA
CASSPNPPGQVYNEQFF	TGCGCCAGCAGCCCCAACCCACCGGGACAGGTCTACAATGAGCAGTTCTTC	TRBJ2-1	TRBV4-1	NA	TRBD1
CASRPGQQTTEAFF	TGTGCCAGCAGACCCGGACAGCAGACCACTGAAGCTTTCTTT	TRBJ1-1	TRBV6-5	NA	NA
CASSPGGGSYEQYF	TGTGCCAGCAGCCCCGGGGGGGGCTCCTACGAGCAGTACTTC	TRBJ2-7	TRBV7-3	once	TRBD2
CASSDRTPSSEQYF	TGTGCCAGCAGTGACCGAACACCGTCTTCCGAGCAGTACTTC	TRBJ2-7	TRBV2	NA	NA
CASSSPRDRVGQPQHF	TGTGCCAGCAGCTCTCCACGGGACAGGGTAGGACAGCCCCAGCATTTT	TRBJ1-5	TRBV5-8	once	TRBD1
CASSLLAGGSSNEKLFF	TGTGCCAGCAGTTTATTGGCAGGGGGCAGCTCAAATGAAAAACTGTTTTTT	TRBJ1-4	TRBV28	once	TRBD1
CASGLVLEDTQYF	TGTGCTAGTGGTTTGGTACTAGAAGATACGCAGTATTTT	TRBJ2-3	TRBV12-5	NA	NA
CASTQAGGNTDTQYF	TGTGCCAGCACTCAAGCGGGGGGAAACACAGATACGCAGTATTTT	TRBJ2-3	TRBV13	NA	TRBD2
CASSTSTSGGEKEQFF	TGTGCCAGCAGTACATCGACTAGCGGGGGGGAGAAGGAGCAGTTCTTC	TRBJ2-1	TRBV2	few	TRBD2